This T cell receptor beta chain was captured by sequencing in a study of CD8 T cells in ankylosing spondylitis. Study-level points and caveats: Past research had described some motif variants in reactive arthritis synovial fluid and blood. Disease-associated clones were reportedly significantly overrepresented in matched ankylosing spondylitis synovial fluid. Clones linked to the disease showed a CD8+ phenotype. They occurred at relatively low frequencies in peripheral blood. Characteristic of ankylosing spondylitis blood, it appeared, was a TCR beta motif comprising several highly homologous variants.

Quantitative 5'-RACE with molecular barcodes produced the TCR beta libraries. TCRdb reanalysed the 5' RACE reads using MiXCR and keeps one entry per CDR3 protein. The sample yields around 890,000 distinct CDR3 sequences, approximately 10% seen once. This clonotype was observed once. Antigen unknown. Germline V gene data show CDR1 as SNHLY and CDR2 as FYNNEI. Trimming cost V 6 bases and J 4 bases; bases outside gene matches: 11. This CDR3 comprises 16 residues. The sample comprised blood, either unsorted or a sorted T cell fraction (not recorded which). The clonotype comes from a male donor with ankylosing spondylitis. This chain uses TRBV2 with TRBJ2-5; 10 bases align to TRBD2. The CDR3 loop reads CASRPGLASFGETQYF. The CDR3 DNA reads TGTGCCAGCAGGCCGGGACTAGCGAGTTTCGGAGAGACCCAGTACTTC.